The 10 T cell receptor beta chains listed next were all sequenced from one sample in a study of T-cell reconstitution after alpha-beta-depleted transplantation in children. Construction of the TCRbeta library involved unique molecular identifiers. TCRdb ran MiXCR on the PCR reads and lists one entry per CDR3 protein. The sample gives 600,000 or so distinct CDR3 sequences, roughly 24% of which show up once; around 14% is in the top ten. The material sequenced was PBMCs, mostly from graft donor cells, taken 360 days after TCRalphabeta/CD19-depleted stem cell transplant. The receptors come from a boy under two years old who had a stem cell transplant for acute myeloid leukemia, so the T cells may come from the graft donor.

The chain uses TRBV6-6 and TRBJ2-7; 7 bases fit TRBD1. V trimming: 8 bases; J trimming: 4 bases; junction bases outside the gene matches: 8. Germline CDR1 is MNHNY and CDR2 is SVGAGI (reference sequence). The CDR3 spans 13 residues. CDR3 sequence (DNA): TGTGCCAGCGGCCCGGGACAGCCGTACGAGCAGTACTTC. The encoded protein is CASGPGQPYEQYF.

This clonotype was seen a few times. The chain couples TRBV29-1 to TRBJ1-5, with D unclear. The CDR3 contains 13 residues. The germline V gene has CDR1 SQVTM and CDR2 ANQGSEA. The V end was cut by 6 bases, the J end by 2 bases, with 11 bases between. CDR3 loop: CSVLMEGNQPQHF. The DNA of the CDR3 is TGCAGCGTCCTCATGGAGGGCAATCAGCCCCAGCATTTT.

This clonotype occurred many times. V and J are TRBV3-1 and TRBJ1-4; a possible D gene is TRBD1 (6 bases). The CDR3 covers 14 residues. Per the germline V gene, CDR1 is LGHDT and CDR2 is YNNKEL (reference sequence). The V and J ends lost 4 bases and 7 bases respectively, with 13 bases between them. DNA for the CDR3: TGTGCCAGCAGCCGTCAGGGGCAAAGTGAAAAACTGTTTTTT. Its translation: CASSRQGQSEKLFF.

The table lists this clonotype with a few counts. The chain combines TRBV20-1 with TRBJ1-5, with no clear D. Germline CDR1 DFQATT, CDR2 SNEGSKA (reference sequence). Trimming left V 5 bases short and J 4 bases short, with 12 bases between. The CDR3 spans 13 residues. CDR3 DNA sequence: TGCAGTGCTCGTACACAGCAAAATCAGCCCCAGCATTTT. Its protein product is CSARTQQNQPQHF.

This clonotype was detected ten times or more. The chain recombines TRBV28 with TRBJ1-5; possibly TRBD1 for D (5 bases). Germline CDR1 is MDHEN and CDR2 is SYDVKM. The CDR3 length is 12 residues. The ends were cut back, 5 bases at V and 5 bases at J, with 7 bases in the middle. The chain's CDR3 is CASSATDQPQHF. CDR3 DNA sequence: TGTGCCAGCAGTGCGACAGATCAGCCCCAGCATTTT.

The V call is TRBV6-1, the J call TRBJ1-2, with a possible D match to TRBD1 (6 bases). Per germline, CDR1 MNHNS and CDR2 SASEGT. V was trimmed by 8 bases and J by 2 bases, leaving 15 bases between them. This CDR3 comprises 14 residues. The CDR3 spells CASSRGRGNYGYTF. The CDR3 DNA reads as TGTGCCAGCTCGAGGGGGAGGGGGAACTATGGCTACACCTTC.

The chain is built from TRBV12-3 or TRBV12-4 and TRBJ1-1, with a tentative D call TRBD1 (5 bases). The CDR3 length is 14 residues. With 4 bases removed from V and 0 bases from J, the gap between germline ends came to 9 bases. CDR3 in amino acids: CASSSRGLNTEAFF. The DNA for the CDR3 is TGTGCCAGCAGTTCAAGGGGATTGAACACTGAAGCTTTCTTT.

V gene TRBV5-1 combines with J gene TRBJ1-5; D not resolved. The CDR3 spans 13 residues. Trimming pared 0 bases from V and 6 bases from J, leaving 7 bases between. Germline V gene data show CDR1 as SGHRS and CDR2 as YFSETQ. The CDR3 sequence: CASSLVGLQPQHF. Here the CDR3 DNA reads TGCGCCAGCAGCTTGGTCGGGCTTCAGCCCCAGCATTTT.

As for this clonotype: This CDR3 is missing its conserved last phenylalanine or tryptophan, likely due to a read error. The CDR3 nucleotides are TGCAGTGCTAGGGGACAGGGGCCCTATAATTCACCCCTCCACTGT. It encodes CSARGQGPYNSPLHC. The J gene is TRBJ1-6, the V gene TRBV20-1, with 10 bases lining up with TRBD1. V gave up 3 bases and J gave up 2 bases; unmatched junction bases: 1. The CDR3 is 15 residues long. CDR1 is DFQATT, CDR2 SNEGSKA, per germline (reference sequence).

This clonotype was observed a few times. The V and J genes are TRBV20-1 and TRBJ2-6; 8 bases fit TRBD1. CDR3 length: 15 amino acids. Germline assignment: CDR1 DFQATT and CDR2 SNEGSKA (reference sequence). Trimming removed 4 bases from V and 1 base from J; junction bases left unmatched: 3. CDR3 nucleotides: TGCAGTGCTATTCAGGGGGCGTCTGGGGCCAACGTCCTGACTTTC. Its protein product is CSAIQGASGANVLTF.